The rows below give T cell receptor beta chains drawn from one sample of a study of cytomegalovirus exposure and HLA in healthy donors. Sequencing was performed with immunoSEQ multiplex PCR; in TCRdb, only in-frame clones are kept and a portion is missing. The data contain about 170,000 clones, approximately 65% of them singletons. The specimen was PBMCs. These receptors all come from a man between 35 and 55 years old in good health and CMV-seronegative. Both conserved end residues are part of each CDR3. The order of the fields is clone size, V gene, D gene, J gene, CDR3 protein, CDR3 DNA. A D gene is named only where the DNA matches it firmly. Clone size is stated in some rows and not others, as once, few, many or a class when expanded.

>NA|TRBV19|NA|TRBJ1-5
CASSTPQGSNQPQHF
TGTGCCAGTAGTACCCCCCAGGGAAGCAATCAGCCCCAGCATTTT
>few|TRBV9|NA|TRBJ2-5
CASSVGEKQTQYF
TGTGCCAGCAGCGTAGGGGAGAAGCAGACCCAGTACTTC
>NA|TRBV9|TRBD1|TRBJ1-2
CASSLRTGQGAGGYTF
TGTGCCAGCAGCCTTAGGACGGGACAGGGGGCAGGTGGCTACACCTTC
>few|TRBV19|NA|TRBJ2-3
CASKDIITDTQYF
TGTGCCAGCAAGGACATAATCACAGATACGCAGTATTTT
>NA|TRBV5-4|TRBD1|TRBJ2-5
CASSLGGRETQYF
TGTGCCAGCAGCTTAGGGGGCAGAGAGACCCAGTACTTC
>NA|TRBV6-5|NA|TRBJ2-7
CASRPRGSTYEQYF
TGTGCCAGCAGACCCAGGGGATCTACCTACGAGCAGTACTTC
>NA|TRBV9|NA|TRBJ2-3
CASSDGGRTDTQYF
TGTGCCAGCAGCGATGGGGGCCGCACAGATACGCAGTATTTT
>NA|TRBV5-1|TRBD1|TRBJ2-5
CASTLDRVGETQYF
TGCGCCAGCACCCTGGACAGGGTCGGAGAGACCCAGTACTTC
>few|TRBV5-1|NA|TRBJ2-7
CASSLVENSYEQYF
TGCGCCAGCAGCTTGGTAGAAAACTCCTACGAGCAGTACTTC
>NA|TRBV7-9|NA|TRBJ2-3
CSSSLFERPLTDTQYF
TGTTCCAGCAGCTTATTTGAGCGACCCCTCACAGATACGCAGTATTTT
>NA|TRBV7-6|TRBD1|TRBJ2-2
CASRATGMGTGELFF
TGTGCCAGCAGAGCGACAGGGATGGGGACCGGGGAGCTGTTTTTT
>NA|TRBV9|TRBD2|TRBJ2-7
CASSVVGTSTEQYF
TGTGCCAGCAGCGTAGTAGGGACTAGTACCGAGCAGTACTTC
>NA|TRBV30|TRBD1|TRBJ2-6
CAWSASGTGSVFGANVLTF
TGTGCCTGGAGTGCTTCCGGGACAGGGTCGGTTTTCGGGGCCAACGTCCTGACTTTC
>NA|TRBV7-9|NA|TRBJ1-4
CSSSPATGKVNEKLFF
TGTTCCAGCAGCCCAGCTACAGGGAAGGTTAATGAAAAACTGTTTTTT
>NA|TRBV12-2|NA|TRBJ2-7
CASRSRQGVCRGYEQYF
TGTGCAAGTCGATCTAGACAGGGGGTATGCCGGGGCTACGAGCAGTACTTC
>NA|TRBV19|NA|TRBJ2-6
CASSQGPGANVLTF
TGTGCCAGCTCGCAGGGCCCTGGGGCCAACGTCCTGACTTTC
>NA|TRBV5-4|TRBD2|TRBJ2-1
CASIRSGRGDNEQFF
TGTGCCAGCATTCGTAGCGGGAGGGGGGACAATGAGCAGTTCTTC
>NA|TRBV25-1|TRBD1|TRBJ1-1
CASSGTGKTEAFF
TGTGCCAGCAGTGGGACAGGGAAGACTGAAGCTTTCTTT
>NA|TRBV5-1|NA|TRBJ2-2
CASSLEGVGTGELFF
TGCGCCAGCAGCTTGGAAGGGGTCGGAACCGGGGAGCTGTTTTTT
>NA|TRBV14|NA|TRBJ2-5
CASSLLPTVQETQYF
TGTGCCAGCAGCCTACTACCGACAGTCCAAGAGACCCAGTACTTC
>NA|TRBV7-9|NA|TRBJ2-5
CASSWWTGAKETQYF
TGTGCCAGCAGCTGGTGGACTGGAGCAAAAGAGACCCAGTACTTC
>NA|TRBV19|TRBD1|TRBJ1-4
CASSPGQGRGGEKLFF
TGTGCCAGTAGCCCGGGACAGGGGAGAGGCGGTGAAAAACTGTTTTTT